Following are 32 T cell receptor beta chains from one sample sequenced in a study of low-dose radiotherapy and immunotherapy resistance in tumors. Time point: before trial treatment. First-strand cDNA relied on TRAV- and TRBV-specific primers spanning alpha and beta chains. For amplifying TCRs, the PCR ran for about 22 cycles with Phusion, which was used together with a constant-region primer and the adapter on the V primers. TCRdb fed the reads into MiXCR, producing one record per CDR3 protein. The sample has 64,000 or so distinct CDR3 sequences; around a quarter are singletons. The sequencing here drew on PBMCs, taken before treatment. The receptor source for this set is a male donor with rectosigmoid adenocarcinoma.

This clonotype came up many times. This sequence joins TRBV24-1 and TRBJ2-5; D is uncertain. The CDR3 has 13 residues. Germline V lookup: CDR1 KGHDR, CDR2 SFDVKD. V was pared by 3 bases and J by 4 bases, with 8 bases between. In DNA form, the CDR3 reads TGTGCCACCAGTGATACGGTTGTAGAGACCCAGTACTTC. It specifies CATSDTVVETQYF.

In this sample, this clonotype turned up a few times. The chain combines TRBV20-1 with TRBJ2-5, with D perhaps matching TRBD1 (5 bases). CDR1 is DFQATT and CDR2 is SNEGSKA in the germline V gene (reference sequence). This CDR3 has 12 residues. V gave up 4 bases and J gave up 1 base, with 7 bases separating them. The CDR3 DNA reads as TGCAGTGCTATAGACAGCCAAGAGACCCAGTACTTC. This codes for CSAIDSQETQYF.

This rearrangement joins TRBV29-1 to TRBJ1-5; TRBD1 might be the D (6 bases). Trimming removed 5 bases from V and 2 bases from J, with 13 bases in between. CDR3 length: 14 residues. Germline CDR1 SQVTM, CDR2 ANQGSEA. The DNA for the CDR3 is TGCAGCGTTAAAGGGGGTACGGGCAATCAGCCCCAGCATTTT. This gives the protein CSVKGGTGNQPQHF.

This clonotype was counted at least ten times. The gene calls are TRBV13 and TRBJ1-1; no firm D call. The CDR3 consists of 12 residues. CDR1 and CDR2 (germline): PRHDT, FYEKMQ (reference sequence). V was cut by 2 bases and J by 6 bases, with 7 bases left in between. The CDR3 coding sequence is TGTGCCAGCAGCTTACAAGGCCCTGAAGCTTTCTTT. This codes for CASSLQGPEAFF. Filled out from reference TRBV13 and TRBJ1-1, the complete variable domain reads AAGVIQSPRHLIKEKRETATLKCYPIPRHDTVYWYQQGPGQDPQFLISFYEKMQSDKGSIPDRFSAQQFSDYHSELNMSSLELGDSALYFCASSLQGPEAFFGQGTRLTVV.

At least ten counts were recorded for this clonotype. The CDR3 reads CASSVVGGADTQYF. The CDR3 DNA reads TGTGCCAGCAGCGTAGTCGGTGGTGCGGATACGCAGTATTTT. This rearrangement joins TRBV9 to TRBJ2-3; unclear D gene. V shed 0 bases and J shed 6 bases, with 11 bases lying between them. This CDR3 has 14 amino acids. Germline CDR1 and CDR2: SGDLS and YYNGEE.

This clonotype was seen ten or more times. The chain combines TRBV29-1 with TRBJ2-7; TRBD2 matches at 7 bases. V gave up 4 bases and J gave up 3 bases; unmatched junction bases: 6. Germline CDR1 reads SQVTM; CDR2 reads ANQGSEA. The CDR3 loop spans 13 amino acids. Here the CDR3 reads CSVGLAVDYEQYF. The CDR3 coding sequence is TGCAGCGTTGGGCTAGCGGTCGACTACGAGCAGTACTTC.

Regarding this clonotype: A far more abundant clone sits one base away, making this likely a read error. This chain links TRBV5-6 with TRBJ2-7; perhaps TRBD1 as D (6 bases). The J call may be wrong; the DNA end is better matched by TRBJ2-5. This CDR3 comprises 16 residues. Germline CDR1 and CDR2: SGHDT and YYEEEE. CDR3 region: CASSLTEVGTQETQYF. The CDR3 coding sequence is TGTGCCAGCAGCCTTACAGAGGTTGGGACACAAGAGACCCAGTACTTC.

CDR3 DNA sequence: TGTGCCAGCAGTTACCGGGGGGGGGGCCTCAATGAGCAGTTCTTC. Translation: CASSYRGGGLNEQFF. V usage is TRBV6-1 and J usage is TRBJ2-1; 8 positions agree with TRBD2. Germline-derived CDR1 and CDR2 are MNHNS and SASEGT. Losses at the gene ends were 5 bases for V and 6 bases for J; bases not matched to a gene: 9. The CDR3 totals 15 residues.

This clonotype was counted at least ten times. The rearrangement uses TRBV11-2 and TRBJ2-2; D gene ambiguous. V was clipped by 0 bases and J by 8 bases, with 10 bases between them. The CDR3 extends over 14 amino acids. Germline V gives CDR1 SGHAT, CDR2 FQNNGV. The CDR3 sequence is CASSLDPTFGELFF. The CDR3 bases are TGTGCCAGCAGCTTAGATCCTACATTTGGGGAGCTGTTTTTT.

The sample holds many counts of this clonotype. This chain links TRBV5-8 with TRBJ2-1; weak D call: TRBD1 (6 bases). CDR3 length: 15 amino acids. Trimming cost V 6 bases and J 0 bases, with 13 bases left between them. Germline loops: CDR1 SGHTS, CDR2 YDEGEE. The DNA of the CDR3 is TGTGCCAGCATCAAAGACAGGAGCTCCTACAATGAGCAGTTCTTC. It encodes CASIKDRSSYNEQFF.

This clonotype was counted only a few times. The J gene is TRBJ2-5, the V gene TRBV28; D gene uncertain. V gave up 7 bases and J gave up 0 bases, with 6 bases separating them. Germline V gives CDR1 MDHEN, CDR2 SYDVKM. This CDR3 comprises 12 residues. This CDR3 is CASMNNQETQYF. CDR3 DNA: TGTGCCAGCATGAATAACCAAGAGACCCAGTACTTC. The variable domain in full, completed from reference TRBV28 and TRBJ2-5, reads DVKVTQSSRYLVKRTGEKVFLECVQDMDHENMFWYRQDPGLGLRLIYFSYDVKMKEKGDIPEGYSVSREKKERFSLILESASTNQTSMYLCASMNNQETQYFGPGTRLLVL.

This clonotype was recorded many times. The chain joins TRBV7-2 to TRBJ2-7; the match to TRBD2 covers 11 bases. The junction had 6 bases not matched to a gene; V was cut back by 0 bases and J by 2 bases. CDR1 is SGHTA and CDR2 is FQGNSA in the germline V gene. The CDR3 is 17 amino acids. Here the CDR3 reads CASSLAPTSGGAYEQYF. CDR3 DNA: TGTGCCAGCAGCTTAGCTCCTACTAGCGGGGGAGCCTACGAGCAGTACTTC.

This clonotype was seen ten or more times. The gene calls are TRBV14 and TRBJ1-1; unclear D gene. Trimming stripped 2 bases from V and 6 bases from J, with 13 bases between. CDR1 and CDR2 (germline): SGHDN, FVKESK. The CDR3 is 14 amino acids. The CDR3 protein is CASSQTPSGAEAFF. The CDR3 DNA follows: TGTGCCAGCAGCCAAACTCCGAGCGGGGCTGAAGCTTTCTTT.

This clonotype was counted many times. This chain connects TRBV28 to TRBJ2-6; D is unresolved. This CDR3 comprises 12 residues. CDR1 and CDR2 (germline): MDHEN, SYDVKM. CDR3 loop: CVHGVGANVLTF. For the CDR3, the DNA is TGTGTCCATGGGGTCGGGGCCAACGTCCTGACTTTC.

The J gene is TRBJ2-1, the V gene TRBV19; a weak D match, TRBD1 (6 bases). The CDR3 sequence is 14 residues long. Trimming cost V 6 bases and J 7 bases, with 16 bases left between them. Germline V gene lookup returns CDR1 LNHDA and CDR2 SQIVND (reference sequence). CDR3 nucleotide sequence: TGTGCCAGTAGGTGGATAGGGGGAAAAAATGAGCAGTTCTTC. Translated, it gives CASRWIGGKNEQFF.

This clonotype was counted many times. CDR3 residues: CAWSGGGNEQYF. The CDR3 DNA is TGTGCCTGGAGTGGAGGGGGGAACGAGCAGTACTTC. This chain joins TRBV30 and TRBJ2-7, with D possibly being TRBD1 or TRBD2 (6 bases each). V lost 1 base and J lost 5, with 9 bases in between. Germline values: CDR1 GTSNPN, CDR2 SVGIG (reference sequence). This CDR3 has 12 residues.

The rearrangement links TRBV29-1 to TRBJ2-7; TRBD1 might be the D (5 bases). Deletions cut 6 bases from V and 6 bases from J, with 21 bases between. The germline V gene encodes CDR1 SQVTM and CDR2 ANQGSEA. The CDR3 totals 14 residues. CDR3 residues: CSVMQGTTPGEQYF. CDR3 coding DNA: TGCAGCGTCATGCAGGGAACTACTCCTGGCGAGCAGTACTTC.

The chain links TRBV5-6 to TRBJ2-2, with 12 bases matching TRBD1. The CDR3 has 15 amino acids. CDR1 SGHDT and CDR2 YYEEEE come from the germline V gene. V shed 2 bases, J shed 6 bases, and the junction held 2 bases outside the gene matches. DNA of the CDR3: TGTGCCAGCAGCTTAGGGACAGGGGGCTCCGGGGAGCTGTTTTTT. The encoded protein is CASSLGTGGSGELFF. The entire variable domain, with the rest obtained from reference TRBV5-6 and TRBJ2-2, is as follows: DAGVTQSPTHLIKTRGQQVTLRCSPKSGHDTVSWYQQALGQGPQFIFQYYEEEERQRGNFPDRFSGHQFPNYSSELNVNALLLGDSALYLCASSLGTGGSGELFFGEGSRLTVL.

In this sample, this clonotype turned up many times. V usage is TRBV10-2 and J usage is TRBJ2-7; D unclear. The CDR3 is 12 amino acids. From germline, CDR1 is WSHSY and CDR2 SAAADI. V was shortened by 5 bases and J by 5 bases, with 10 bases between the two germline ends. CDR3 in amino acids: CASSLQSHEQYF. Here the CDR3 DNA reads TGCGCCAGCAGTTTACAGTCCCACGAGCAGTACTTC.

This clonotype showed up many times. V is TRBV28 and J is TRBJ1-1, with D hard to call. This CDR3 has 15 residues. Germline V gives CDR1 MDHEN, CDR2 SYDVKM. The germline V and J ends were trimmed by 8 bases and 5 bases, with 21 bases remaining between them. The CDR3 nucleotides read TGTGCCAGCCGAGGCAGCTTGAGTCTGGGGACTGAAGCTTTCTTT. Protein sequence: CASRGSLSLGTEAFF.

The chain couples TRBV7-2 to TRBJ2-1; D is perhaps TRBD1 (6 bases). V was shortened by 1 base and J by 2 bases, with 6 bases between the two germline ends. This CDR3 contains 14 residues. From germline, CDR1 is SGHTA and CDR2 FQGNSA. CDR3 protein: CASSLGTAYNEQFF. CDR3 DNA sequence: TGTGCCAGCAGCTTAGGGACAGCCTACAATGAGCAGTTCTTC.

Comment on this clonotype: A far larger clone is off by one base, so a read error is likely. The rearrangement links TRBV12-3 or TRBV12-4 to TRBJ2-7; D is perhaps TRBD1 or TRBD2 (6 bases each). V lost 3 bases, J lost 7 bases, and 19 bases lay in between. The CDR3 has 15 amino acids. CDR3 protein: CASSFGGPPYNEQYF. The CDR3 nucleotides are TGTGCCAGCAGTTTCGGGGGCCCGCCCTACAATGAGCAGTACTTC.

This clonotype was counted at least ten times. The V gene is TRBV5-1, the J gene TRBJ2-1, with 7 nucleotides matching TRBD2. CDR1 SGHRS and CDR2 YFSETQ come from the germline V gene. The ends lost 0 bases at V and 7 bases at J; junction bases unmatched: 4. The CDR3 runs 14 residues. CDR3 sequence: CASSLALADNEQFF. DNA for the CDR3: TGCGCCAGCAGCTTGGCCCTAGCGGATAATGAGCAGTTCTTC.

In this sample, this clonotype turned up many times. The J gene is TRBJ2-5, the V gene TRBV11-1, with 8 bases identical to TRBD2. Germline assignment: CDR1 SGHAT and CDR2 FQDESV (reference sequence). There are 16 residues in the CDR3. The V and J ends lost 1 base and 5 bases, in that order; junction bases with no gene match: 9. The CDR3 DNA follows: TGTGCCAGCAGCTTAGATTATGCGGGAGGTCTGGAGACCCAGTACTTC. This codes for CASSLDYAGGLETQYF.

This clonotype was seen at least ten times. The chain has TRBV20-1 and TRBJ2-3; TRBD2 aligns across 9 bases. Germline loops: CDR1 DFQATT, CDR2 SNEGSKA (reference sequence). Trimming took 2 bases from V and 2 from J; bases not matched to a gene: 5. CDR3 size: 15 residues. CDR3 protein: CSARWASGATDTQYF. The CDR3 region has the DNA TGCAGTGCTAGATGGGCTAGCGGGGCCACAGATACGCAGTATTTT.

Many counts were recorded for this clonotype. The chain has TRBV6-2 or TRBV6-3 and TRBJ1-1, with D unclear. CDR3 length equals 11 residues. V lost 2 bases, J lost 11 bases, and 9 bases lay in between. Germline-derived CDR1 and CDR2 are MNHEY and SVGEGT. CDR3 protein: CASSYGLAAFF. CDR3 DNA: TGTGCCAGCAGTTACGGGCTTGCGGCTTTCTTT.

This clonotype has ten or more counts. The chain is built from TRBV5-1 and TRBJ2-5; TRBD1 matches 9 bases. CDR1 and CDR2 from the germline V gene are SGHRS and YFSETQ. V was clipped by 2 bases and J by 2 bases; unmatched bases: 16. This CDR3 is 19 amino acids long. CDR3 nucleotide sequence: TGCGCCAGCAGCTTCCCCCGGACAGGGGAAACTCATTTTCAAGAGACCCAGTACTTC. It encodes CASSFPRTGETHFQETQYF.

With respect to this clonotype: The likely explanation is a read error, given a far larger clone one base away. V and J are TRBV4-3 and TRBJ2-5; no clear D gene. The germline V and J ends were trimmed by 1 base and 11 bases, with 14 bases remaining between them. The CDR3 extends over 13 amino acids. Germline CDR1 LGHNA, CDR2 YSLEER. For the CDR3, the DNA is TGCGCCAGCAGCCAAGCCCCAGCCAATGAGCAGTACTTC. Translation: CASSQAPANEQYF.

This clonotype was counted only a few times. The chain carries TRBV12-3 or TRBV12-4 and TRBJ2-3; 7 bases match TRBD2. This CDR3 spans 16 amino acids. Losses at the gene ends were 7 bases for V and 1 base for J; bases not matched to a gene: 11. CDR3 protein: CASTSSGTSGTDTQYF. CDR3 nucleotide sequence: TGTGCCAGCACCTCCTCCGGAACTAGCGGCACAGATACGCAGTATTTT.

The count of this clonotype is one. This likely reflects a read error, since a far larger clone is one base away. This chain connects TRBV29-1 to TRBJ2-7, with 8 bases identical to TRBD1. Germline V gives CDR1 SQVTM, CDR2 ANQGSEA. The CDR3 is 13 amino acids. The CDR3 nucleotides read TGCAGTGCTAGGAACAGGGGGTCCTACGAGCAGTACTTC. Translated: CSARNRGSYEQYF.

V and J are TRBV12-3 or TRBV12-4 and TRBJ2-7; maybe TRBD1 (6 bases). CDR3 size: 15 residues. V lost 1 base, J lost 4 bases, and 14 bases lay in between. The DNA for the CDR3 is TGTGCCAGCAGTTTAGGGGTTACTAGGGGGTACGAGCAGTACTTC. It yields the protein CASSLGVTRGYEQYF.

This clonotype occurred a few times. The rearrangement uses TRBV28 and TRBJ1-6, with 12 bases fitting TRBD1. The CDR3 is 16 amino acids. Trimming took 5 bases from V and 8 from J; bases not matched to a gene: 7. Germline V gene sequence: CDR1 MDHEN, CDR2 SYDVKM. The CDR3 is CASSPGTGGNDSPLHF. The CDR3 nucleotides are TGTGCCAGCAGTCCCGGGACAGGGGGCAATGATTCACCCCTCCACTTT.